Given below is one T cell receptor (beta chain) in context. Its specificity is not known. Trimming stripped 2 bases from V and 4 bases from J, with 10 bases between. Germline V gene lookup returns CDR1 MNHEY and CDR2 SMNVEV (reference sequence). This CDR3 has 14 residues. PCR primers comprised 60 Vbeta and 13 Jbeta primers. Here immunoSEQ multiplex PCR was the method, and the copy in TCRdb shows in-frame clones only, minus some. The sample has about 180,000 clones; 70% to 90% are singletons. The data are from a study of cytomegalovirus exposure and HLA in healthy donors. About the research overall: Earlier results showed approximately 110 million unique TCR beta sequences derived from approximately 170 million T cells.

Study conclusions and caveats: In a later analysis, V- and J-gene trimming of beta chains associated with a DCLRE1C missense variant, replicated independently. Rarity characterized most TCR sequences, yet some public TCRs appeared in many donors.

The V call is TRBV27, the J call TRBJ2-3; no reliable D call. The receptor's source is a male donor in good health and CMV-seronegative. Sequencing was performed on PBMCs. The CDR3 nucleotides are TGTGCCAGCAGTTTAACCCCTACCGCAGATACGCAGTATTTT. As protein: CASSLTPTADTQYF.